This T cell receptor beta chain was observed in a study of OX40 agonist ivuxolimab in advanced cancers. Germline CDR1 and CDR2: SQVTM and ANQGSEA. V lost 6 bases and J lost 0, with 8 bases in between. CDR3 length equals 12 residues. The table came from immunoSEQ multiplex PCR; TCRdb's copy has only in-frame clones and leaves some out. This table holds about 45,000 clones, approximately 88% found once. Sequenced material: CD4+ or CD8+ T cells sorted from blood, taken in a trial of the OX40 agonist ivuxolimab. This clonotype originated in an adult with an advanced solid tumor such as melanoma, head and neck, liver or kidney cancer. V usage is TRBV29-1 and J usage is TRBJ1-1; D is possibly TRBD1 (5 bases). CDR3 sequence (DNA): TGCAGCGTGGGACGATTGAACACTGAAGCTTTCTTT. It translates to CSVGRLNTEAFF.